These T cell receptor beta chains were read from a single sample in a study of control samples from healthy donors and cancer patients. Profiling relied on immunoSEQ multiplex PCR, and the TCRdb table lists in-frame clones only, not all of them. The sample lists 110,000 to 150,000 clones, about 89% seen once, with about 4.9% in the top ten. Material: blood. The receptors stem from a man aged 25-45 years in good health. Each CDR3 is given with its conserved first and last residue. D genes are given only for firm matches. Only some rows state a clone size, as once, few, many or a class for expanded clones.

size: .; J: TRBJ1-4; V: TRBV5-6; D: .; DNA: TGTGCCAGCAGCTTCCGGCAGGCCGGCCAGACCCTTAATGAAAAACTGTTTTTT; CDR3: CASSFRQAGQTLNEKLFF
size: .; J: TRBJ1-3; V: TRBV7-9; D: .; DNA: TGTGCCAGCAGCTTAGTGGTGGGGGCCGGAAACACCATATATTTT; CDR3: CASSLVVGAGNTIYF
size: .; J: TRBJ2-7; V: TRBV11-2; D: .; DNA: TGTGCCAGCAGTACAAGAGGGGTTGATTACGAGCAGTACTTC; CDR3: CASSTRGVDYEQYF
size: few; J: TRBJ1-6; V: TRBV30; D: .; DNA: TGTGCCGGAAGAAGCTCCTATAATTCACCCCTCCACTTT; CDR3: CAGRSSYNSPLHF
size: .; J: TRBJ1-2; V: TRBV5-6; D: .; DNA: TGTGCCAGCAGCTTGACCCGCTATGGCTACACCTTC; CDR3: CASSLTRYGYTF
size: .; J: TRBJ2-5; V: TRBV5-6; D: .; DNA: TGTGCCAGCAGCTCGATACAAGAGACCCAGTACTTC; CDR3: CASSSIQETQYF
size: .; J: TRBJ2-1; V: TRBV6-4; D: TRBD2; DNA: TGTGCCAGCAGTGACTCGCGGGAGCCTCTAGAGCAGTTCTTC; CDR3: CASSDSREPLEQFF
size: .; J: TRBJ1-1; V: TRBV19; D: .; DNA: TGTGCCAGTAGTATAGTGTCAGGGAGTACTGAAGCTTTCTTT; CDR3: CASSIVSGSTEAFF
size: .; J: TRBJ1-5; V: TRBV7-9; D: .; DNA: TGTGCCAGCAGCCCTGAGGGGTCGGGGGCGCTTCAGCCCCAGCATTTT; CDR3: CASSPEGSGALQPQHF
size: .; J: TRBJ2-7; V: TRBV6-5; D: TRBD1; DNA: TGTGCCAGCAGTTACTCCGGGACAGGGGGCTACGAGCAGTACTTC; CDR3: CASSYSGTGGYEQYF
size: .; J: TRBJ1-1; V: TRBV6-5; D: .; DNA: TGTGCCAGCAAGGACACTACGGAAGCTTTCTTT; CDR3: CASKDTTEAFF
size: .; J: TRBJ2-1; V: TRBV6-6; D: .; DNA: TGTGCCAGCAGTTACGAGGGACCAGCCTACAATGAGCAGTTCTTC; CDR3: CASSYEGPAYNEQFF
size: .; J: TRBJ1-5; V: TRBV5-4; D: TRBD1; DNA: TGTGCCAGCAGCTTGGGACCGGGACAGGGAGGCAATCAGCCCCAGCATTTT; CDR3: CASSLGPGQGGNQPQHF
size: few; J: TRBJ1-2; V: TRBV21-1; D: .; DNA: TGTGCCAGCACCCCGGACAGGGGTTGTTATGGCTACACCTTC; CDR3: CASTPDRGCYGYTF
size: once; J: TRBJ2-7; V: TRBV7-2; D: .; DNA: TGTGCCAGCAGCTTATTTGGGCGGGGCACCTACGAGCAGTACTTC; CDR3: CASSLFGRGTYEQYF
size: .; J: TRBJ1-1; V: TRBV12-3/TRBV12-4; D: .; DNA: TGTGCCAGCAGTCCCGGCACTGAAGCTTTCTTT; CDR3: CASSPGTEAFF
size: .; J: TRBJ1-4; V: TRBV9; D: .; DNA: TGTGCCAGCAGCGTCGGGTATGAAAAACTGTTTTTT; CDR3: CASSVGYEKLFF
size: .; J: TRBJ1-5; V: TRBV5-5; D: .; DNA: TGTGCCAGCAGCTTGGCAGGGGCGGATCAGCCCCAGCATTTT; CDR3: CASSLAGADQPQHF
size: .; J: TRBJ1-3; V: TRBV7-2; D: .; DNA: TGTGCCAGCAGCTTAGGAAATGCTGGAAACACCATATATTTT; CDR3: CASSLGNAGNTIYF
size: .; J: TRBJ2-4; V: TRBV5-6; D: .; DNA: TGTGCCAGCAGCTTGGGGGGACAAAGAAACATTCAGTACTTC; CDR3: CASSLGGQRNIQYF
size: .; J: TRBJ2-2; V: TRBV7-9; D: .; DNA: TGTGCCAGCAGCTCGGGAGAGGGTGGTCTGCACACCGGGGAGCTGTTTTTT; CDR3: CASSSGEGGLHTGELFF
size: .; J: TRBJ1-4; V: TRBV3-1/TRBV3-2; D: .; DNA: TGTGCCAGCAGCAAACTAAACGAAAAACTGTTTTTT; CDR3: CASSKLNEKLFF
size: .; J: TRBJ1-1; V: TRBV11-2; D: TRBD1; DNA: TGTGCCAGCAGCTTGTCGACAGGGGTTGGCACTGAAGCTTTCTTT; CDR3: CASSLSTGVGTEAFF
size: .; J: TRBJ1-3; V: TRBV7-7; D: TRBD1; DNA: TGTGCCAGCAGCTACAGGGGGGTAGGAGGATCTGGAAACACCATATATTTT; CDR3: CASSYRGVGGSGNTIYF
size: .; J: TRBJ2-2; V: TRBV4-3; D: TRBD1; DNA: TGCGCCAGCAGCCAGGACAGGGGACGGAACACCGGGGAGCTGTTTTTT; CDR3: CASSQDRGRNTGELFF
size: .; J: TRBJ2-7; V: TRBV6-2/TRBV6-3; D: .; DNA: TGTGCCAGCAGTTACTCAGCAGTCTTCGCTACCTACGAGCAGTACTTC; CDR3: CASSYSAVFATYEQYF
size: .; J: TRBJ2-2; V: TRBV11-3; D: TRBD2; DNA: TGTGCCAGCAGCTTAAAGCGGGAGGCCGGGGAGCTGTTTTTT; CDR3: CASSLKREAGELFF
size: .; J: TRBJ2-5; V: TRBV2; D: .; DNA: TGTGCCAGCAGTGAGGGGCAGGGATGGGAGACCCAGTACTTC; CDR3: CASSEGQGWETQYF
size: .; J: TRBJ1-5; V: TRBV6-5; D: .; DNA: TGTGCCAGCAGTTGGGGTAGCAATCAGCCCCAGCATTTT; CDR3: CASSWGSNQPQHF
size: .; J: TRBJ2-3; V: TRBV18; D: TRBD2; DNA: TGTGCCAGCTCACCCCTTCGACTAGCGGGGAGTGAGGATACGCAGTATTTT; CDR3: CASSPLRLAGSEDTQYF
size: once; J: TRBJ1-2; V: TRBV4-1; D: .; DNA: TGCGCCAGCAGCCACCGCTGGGGGGGAGACTATGGCTACACCTTC; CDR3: CASSHRWGGDYGYTF
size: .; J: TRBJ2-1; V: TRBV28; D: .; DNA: TGTGCCAGCAAACCCGATCCGAAGGAAAGCCCCTACAATGAGCAGTTCTTC; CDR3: CASKPDPKESPYNEQFF
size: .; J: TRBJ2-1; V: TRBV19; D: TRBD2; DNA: TGTGCCAGTAGTGACGTAGCGGGGGGTTGGAATGAGCAGTTCTTC; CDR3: CASSDVAGGWNEQFF
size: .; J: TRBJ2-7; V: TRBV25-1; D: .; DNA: TGTGCCAGCAGTGATGGACCTTCCCCCCTTTACGAGCAGTACTTC; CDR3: CASSDGPSPLYEQYF
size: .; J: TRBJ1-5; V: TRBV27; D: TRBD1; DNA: TGTGCCAGCGGGGACAGGCAGCCCCAGCATTTT; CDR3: CASGDRQPQHF
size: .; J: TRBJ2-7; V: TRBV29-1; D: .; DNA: TGCAGCGTTGAAGGGACCAAAGGCGGCGAGCAGTACTTC; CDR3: CSVEGTKGGEQYF
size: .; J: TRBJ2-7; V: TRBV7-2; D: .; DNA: TGTGCCAGCAGCCCCAGACGGGGAACAACATCCTACGAGCAGTACTTC; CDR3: CASSPRRGTTSYEQYF
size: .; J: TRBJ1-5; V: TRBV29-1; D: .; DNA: TGCAGCGTTGAAGTTCGGGGGCAGCCCCAGCATTTT; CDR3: CSVEVRGQPQHF
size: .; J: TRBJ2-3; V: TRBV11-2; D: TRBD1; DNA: TGTGCCAGCAGCTTAGAGGGGGCGGGACAGGGCACAGATACGCAGTATTTT; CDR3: CASSLEGAGQGTDTQYF